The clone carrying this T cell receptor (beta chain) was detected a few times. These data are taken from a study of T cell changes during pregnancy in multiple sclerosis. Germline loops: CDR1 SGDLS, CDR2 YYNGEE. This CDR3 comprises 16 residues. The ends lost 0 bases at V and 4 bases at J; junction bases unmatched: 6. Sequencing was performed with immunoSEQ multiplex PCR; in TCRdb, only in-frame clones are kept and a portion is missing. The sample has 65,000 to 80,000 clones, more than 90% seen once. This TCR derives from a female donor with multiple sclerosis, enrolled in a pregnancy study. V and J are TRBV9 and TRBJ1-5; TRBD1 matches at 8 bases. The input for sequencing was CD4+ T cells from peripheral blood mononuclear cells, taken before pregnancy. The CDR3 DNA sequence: TGTGCCAGCAGCGTAGGCGACAGGGGAGGGAATCAGCCCCAGCATTTT. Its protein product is CASSVGDRGGNQPQHF. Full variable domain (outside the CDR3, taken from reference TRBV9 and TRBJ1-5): DSGVTQTPKHLITATGQRVTLRCSPRSGDLSVYWYQQSLDQGLQFLIQYYNGEERAKGNILERFSAQQFPDLHSELNLSSLELGDSALYFCASSVGDRGGNQPQHFGDGTRLSIL.